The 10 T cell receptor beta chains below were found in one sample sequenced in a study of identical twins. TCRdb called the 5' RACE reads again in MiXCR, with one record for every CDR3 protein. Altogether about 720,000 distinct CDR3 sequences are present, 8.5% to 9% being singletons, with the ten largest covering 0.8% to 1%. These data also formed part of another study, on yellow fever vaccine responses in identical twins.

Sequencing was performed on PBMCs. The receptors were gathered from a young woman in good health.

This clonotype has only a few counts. DNA of the CDR3: TGTGCCAGCAGCCAAGGGTGGAGCGGGAACAATGAGCAGTTCTTC. Encoded protein: CASSQGWSGNNEQFF. J is TRBJ2-1 and V is TRBV3-1, with TRBD2 matching over 7 bases. Germline assignment: CDR1 LGHDT and CDR2 YNNKEL (reference sequence). Trimming cost V 1 base and J 5 bases; bases outside gene matches: 5. The CDR3 has 15 residues.

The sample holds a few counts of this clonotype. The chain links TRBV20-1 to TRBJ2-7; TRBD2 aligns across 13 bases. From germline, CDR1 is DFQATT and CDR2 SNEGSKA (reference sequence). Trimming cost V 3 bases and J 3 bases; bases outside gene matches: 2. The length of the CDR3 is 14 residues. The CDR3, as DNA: TGCAGTGCTAGGGGACTAGCGGGACTCTACGAGCAGTACTTC. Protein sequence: CSARGLAGLYEQYF.

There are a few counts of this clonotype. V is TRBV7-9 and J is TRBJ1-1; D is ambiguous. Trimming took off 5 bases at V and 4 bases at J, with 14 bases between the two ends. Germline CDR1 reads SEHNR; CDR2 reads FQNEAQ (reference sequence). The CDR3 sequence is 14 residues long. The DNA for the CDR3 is TGTGCCAGCAGCCTCGAGGGCCAGGTCACTGAAGCTTTCTTT. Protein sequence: CASSLEGQVTEAFF. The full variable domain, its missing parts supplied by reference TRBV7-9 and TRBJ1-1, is DTGVSQNPRHKITKRGQNVTFRCDPISEHNRLYWYRQTLGQGPEFLTYFQNEAQLEKSRLLSDRFSAERPKGSFSTLEIQRTEQGDSAMYLCASSLEGQVTEAFFGQGTRLTVV.

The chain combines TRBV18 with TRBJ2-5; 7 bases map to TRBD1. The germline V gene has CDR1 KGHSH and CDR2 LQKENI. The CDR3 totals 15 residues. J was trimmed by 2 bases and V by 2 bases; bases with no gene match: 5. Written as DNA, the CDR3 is TGTGCCAGCTCACCAGGGGACAGATTTCAAGAGACCCAGTACTTC. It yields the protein CASSPGDRFQETQYF.

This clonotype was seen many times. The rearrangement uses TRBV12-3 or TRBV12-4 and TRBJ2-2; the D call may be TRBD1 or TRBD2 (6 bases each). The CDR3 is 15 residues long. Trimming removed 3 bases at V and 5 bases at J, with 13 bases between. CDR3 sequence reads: CASSFRGASTGELFF. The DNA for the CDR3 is TGTGCCAGCAGTTTTAGGGGGGCGAGTACCGGGGAGCTGTTTTTT.

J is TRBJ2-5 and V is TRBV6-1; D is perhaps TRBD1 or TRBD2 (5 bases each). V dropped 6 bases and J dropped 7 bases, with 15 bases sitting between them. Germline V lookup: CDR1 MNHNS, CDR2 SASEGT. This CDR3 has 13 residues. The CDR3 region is CASSEGPTATQYF. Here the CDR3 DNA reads TGTGCCAGCAGCGAGGGACCGACAGCGACCCAGTACTTC.

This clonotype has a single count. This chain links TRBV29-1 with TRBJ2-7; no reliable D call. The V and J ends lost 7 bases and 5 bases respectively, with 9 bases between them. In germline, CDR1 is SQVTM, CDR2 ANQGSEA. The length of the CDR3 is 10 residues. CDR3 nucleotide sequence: TGCAGCGGGCGGTGGGACGAGCAGTACTTC. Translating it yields CSGRWDEQYF.

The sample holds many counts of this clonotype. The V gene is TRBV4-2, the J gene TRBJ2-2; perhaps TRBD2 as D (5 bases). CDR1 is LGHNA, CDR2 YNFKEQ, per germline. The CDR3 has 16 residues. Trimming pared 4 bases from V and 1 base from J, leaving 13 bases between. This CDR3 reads CASSRAWEMNTGELFF. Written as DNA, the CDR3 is TGTGCCAGCAGCCGAGCGTGGGAGATGAACACCGGGGAGCTGTTTTTT.

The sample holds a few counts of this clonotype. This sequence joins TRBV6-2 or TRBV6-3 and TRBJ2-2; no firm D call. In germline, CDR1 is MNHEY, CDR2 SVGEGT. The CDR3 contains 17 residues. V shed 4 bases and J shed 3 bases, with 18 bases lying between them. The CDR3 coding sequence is TGTGCCAGCAGTTCCAGTACCGCCGGCGGATACACCGGGGAGCTGTTTTTT. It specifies CASSSSTAGGYTGELFF.

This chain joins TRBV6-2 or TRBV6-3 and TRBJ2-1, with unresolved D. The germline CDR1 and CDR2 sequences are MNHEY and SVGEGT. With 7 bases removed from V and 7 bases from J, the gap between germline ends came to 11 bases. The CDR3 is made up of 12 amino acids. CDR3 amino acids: CASTSRKNEQFF. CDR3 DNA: TGTGCCAGCACCAGCCGGAAAAATGAGCAGTTCTTC.